A single sample gave rise to the 8 T cell receptor beta chains below, sequenced in a study of T cells in Graves' hyperthyroidism and ophthalmopathy. RNA transcripts were the template for amplifying TCR beta CDR3 regions. First-round RT-PCR of the TCR CDR3 relied on the HTBI primer set. TCRdb reprocessed the multiplex PCR reads with MiXCR, giving one entry per CDR3 protein. This sample has fewer than 550,000 distinct CDR3 sequences, with roughly 24% found just once. The sequenced material came from blood. These receptors came from a woman aged 30 to 39 with Graves' ophthalmopathy.

This clonotype was detected ten times or more. V gene TRBV19 combines with J gene TRBJ1-2; a weak D match, TRBD1 (5 bases). V gave up 6 bases and J gave up 0 bases, with 11 bases separating them. Germline V CDR1 and CDR2: LNHDA, SQIVND (reference sequence). This CDR3 comprises 14 residues. For the CDR3, the DNA is TGTGCCAGTAGCACTGGACATACTAACTATGGCTACACCTTC. This translates into CASSTGHTNYGYTF.

There are many counts of this clonotype. This chain joins TRBV7-2 and TRBJ2-5; D not certain. The V end lost 6 bases, the J end lost 1 base, and 18 bases lay between the germline ends. Germline values: CDR1 SGHTA, CDR2 FQGNSA. The CDR3 has 16 amino acids. DNA for the CDR3: TGTGCCAGCAGACCCCCCGTCGAAGATCTCCAAGAGACCCAGTACTTC. Amino acids: CASRPPVEDLQETQYF.

This clonotype was counted at least ten times. The chain employs TRBV12-3 or TRBV12-4 and TRBJ2-5; 8 bases match TRBD1. J gave up 5 bases and V 3 bases, and 5 bases lay outside the gene matches. This CDR3 comprises 14 residues. The CDR3 DNA follows: TGTGCCAGCAGTTTCCAGACAGGGGTGGAGACCCAGTACTTC. Its translation: CASSFQTGVETQYF.

The V call is TRBV11-2, the J call TRBJ2-2; no reliable D call. The germline V gene has CDR1 SGHAT and CDR2 FQNNGV. Trimming left V 4 bases short and J 4 bases short, with 10 bases between. The CDR3 covers 14 residues. The DNA for the CDR3 is TGTGCCAGCAGCTCCGAGACCGGCACCGGGGAGCTGTTTTTT. This sequence encodes CASSSETGTGELFF.

This clonotype was recorded at least ten times. This chain links TRBV12-3 or TRBV12-4 with TRBJ2-2; possibly TRBD1 or TRBD2 for D (6 bases each). The CDR3 extends over 13 amino acids. The V end was cut by 10 bases, the J end by 3 bases, with 12 bases between. The CDR3 region is CANWRGDTGELFF. As DNA, the CDR3 is TGTGCCAACTGGAGGGGGGACACCGGGGAGCTGTTTTTT.

This clonotype was detected ten times or more. CDR3 DNA sequence: TGTGCCAGCAGTTACTCTCGGACAGGGTTGACCTACGAGCAGTACTTC. Translation gives CASSYSRTGLTYEQYF. The chain employs TRBV6-2 or TRBV6-3 and TRBJ2-7, with 8 nucleotides matching TRBD1. Per the germline V gene, CDR1 is MNHEY and CDR2 is SVGEGT. The CDR3 totals 16 residues. V lost 0 bases to trimming and J lost 2 bases; unmatched junction nucleotides: 6.

In its sample, this clonotype was seen many times. The chain couples TRBV20-1 to TRBJ2-7; tentative D call: TRBD1 (5 bases). The germline gives CDR1 DFQATT, CDR2 SNEGSKA (reference sequence). The CDR3 totals 15 residues. V lost 0 bases and J lost 0, with 12 bases in between. The CDR3 reads CSARDPTQGSYEQYF. Here the CDR3 DNA reads TGCAGTGCTAGAGATCCCACGCAGGGCTCCTACGAGCAGTACTTC.

This clonotype was picked up many times. The chain has TRBV4-1 and TRBJ2-7; D tentatively fits TRBD1 or TRBD2 (6 bases each). CDR1 MGHRA and CDR2 YSYEKL come from the germline V gene. This CDR3 spans 16 amino acids. V was clipped by 1 base and J by 0 bases, with 13 bases between them. The CDR3 sequence: CASSQVGRDTSYEQYF. DNA for the CDR3: TGCGCCAGCAGCCAAGTTGGGCGGGACACCTCCTACGAGCAGTACTTC.